These 22 T cell receptor beta chains were sequenced from one sample in a study of blood T cells in healthy people across ages. Alongside a J-beta primer mix, a sample-barcoded 5' primer served in a second PCR lasting about 6 to 11 cycles. TCRdb recomputed calls from the 5' RACE reads with MiXCR, one row per CDR3 protein. The sample lists about 1,600,000 distinct CDR3 sequences, 40% to 50% occurring once. Material: blood. The receptors here all came from a woman between 18 and 29 years old in good health.

This clonotype was counted at least ten times. This chain joins TRBV4-1 and TRBJ1-2; TRBD1 aligns across 9 bases. Germline V lookup: CDR1 MGHRA, CDR2 YSYEKL. Trimming at V came to 4 bases and at J to 5 bases, leaving 8 bases not matched to a gene. This CDR3 spans 15 amino acids. In nucleotides, the CDR3 is TGCGCCAGCAGCCCCATGGGACAGGGCCATTATGGCTACACCTTC. This encodes CASSPMGQGHYGYTF.

This clonotype was found a few times. The CDR3: CASSLQGLGNEQFF. The CDR3 region has the DNA TGTGCCAGCAGCTTGCAGGGTTTGGGCAATGAGCAGTTCTTC. The genes are TRBV7-9 and TRBJ2-1, with D perhaps TRBD1 (5 bases). Per germline, CDR1 SEHNR and CDR2 FQNEAQ (reference sequence). The CDR3 has 14 amino acids. V gave up 3 bases and J gave up 6 bases, with 12 bases separating them.

This chain uses TRBV3-1 with TRBJ2-5; the D gene is possibly TRBD1 (6 bases). Germline values: CDR1 LGHDT, CDR2 YNNKEL (reference sequence). The CDR3 runs to 18 residues. The germline V and J ends were trimmed by 1 base and 11 bases, with 29 bases remaining between them. CDR3 loop: CASSQVLTGRRGNNEQYF. For the CDR3, the DNA is TGTGCCAGCAGCCAAGTTTTGACAGGCCGAAGGGGCAACAATGAGCAGTACTTC.

CDR3 DNA sequence: TGCAGTGCTAGAAATGCAGGGATCAATTCACCCCTCCACTTT. This gives the protein CSARNAGINSPLHF. V usage is TRBV20-1 and J usage is TRBJ1-6; weak D call: TRBD1 (5 bases). V lost 2 bases and J 7 bases, leaving 12 bases between the germline ends. The CDR3 sequence is 14 residues long. Germline lookup yields CDR1 DFQATT and CDR2 SNEGSKA (reference sequence).

CDR3 in amino acids: CASRNSGRADEQYF. Written as DNA, the CDR3 is TGTGCCAGCAGGAATAGCGGGAGGGCCGACGAGCAGTACTTC. V usage is TRBV12-3 or TRBV12-4 and J usage is TRBJ2-7; 11 bases map to TRBD2. With 6 bases clipped from V and 5 bases from J, the junction kept 6 bases outside the gene matches. The CDR3 loop spans 14 amino acids.

The chain is built from TRBV5-1 and TRBJ2-3; 9 nucleotides line up with TRBD1. The J segment lost 8 bases and the V segment lost 4 bases, leaving 14 bases of the junction unmatched. The CDR3 is 16 amino acids. Germline V gene lookup returns CDR1 SGHRS and CDR2 YFSETQ. The CDR3 region is CASSAEGTGSVGTQYF. The CDR3, as DNA: TGCGCCAGCAGCGCCGAGGGGACAGGGAGTGTTGGTACGCAGTATTTT. Full variable domain (missing parts from reference TRBV5-1 and TRBJ2-3): KAGVTQTPRYLIKTRGQQVTLSCSPISGHRSVSWYQQTPGQGLQFLFEYFSETQRNKGNFPGRFSGRQFSNSRSEMNVSTLELGDSALYLCASSAEGTGSVGTQYFGPGTRLTVL.

In its sample, this clonotype was seen a few times. The chain couples TRBV20-1 to TRBJ2-7; no firm D call. There are 13 residues in the CDR3. The germline V and J ends were trimmed by 3 bases and 3 bases, with 12 bases remaining between them. Per germline, CDR1 DFQATT and CDR2 SNEGSKA (reference sequence). Written as DNA, the CDR3 is TGCAGTGCTAGGATACGCGGCTACTACGAGCAGTACTTC. Amino acid sequence: CSARIRGYYEQYF.

In DNA form, the CDR3 reads TGTGCCAGCAGCTTAGAAGGCGTAGGAACCGGGGAGCTGTTTTTT. Translating gives CASSLEGVGTGELFF. The chain couples TRBV7-2 to TRBJ2-2; D is undetermined. V was cut by 1 base and J by 5 bases, with 11 bases left in between. The CDR3 runs to 15 residues. CDR1 is SGHTA and CDR2 is FQGNSA in the germline V gene.

This clonotype was found once. The J gene is TRBJ2-3, the V gene TRBV7-9; the match to TRBD2 covers 10 bases. This CDR3 region has 17 residues. Losses at the gene ends were 0 bases for V and 2 bases for J; bases not matched to a gene: 5. In germline, CDR1 is SEHNR, CDR2 FQNEAQ (reference sequence). The CDR3 DNA reads TGTGCCAGCAGCTTAGCGCAACTAGCGGGAATCACAGATACGCAGTATTTT. The encoded protein is CASSLAQLAGITDTQYF.

The genes are TRBV27 and TRBJ2-3; D gene unclear. The CDR3 covers 13 residues. Germline CDR1 MNHEY, CDR2 SMNVEV (reference sequence). Between the trimmed V and J ends, which lost 3 bases and 4 bases, there was a span of 8 bases. CDR3 coding DNA: TGTGCCAGCAGTTTCTCCGCCCCAGATACGCAGTATTTT. This sequence encodes CASSFSAPDTQYF.

The chain couples TRBV7-8 to TRBJ2-3, with 7 positions matching TRBD2. This CDR3 has 17 amino acids. Unmatched junction bases numbered 15, after V lost 0 bases and J lost 9 bases. Germline assignment: CDR1 SGHVS and CDR2 FQNEAQ. DNA for the CDR3: TGTGCCAGCAGCTTAGCTTACTCGGGAGGTAACCGGGGGACGCAGTATTTT. Residues: CASSLAYSGGNRGTQYF. The whole variable domain, remainder taken from reference TRBV7-8 and TRBJ2-3, is GAGVSQSPRYKVAKRGQDVALRCDPISGHVSLFWYQQALGQGPEFLTYFQNEAQLDKSGLPSDRFFAERPEGSVSTLKIQRTQQEDSAVYLCASSLAYSGGNRGTQYFGPGTRLTVL.

This clonotype has at least ten counts. The chain uses TRBV6-5 and TRBJ2-1; D remains unclear. The ends were cut back, 2 bases at V and 0 bases at J, with 2 bases in the middle. CDR3 length: 13 amino acids. CDR1 is MNHEY, CDR2 SVGAGI, per germline. CDR3 sequence (DNA): TGTGCCAGCAGTTACGACTCCTACAATGAGCAGTTCTTC. Translating gives CASSYDSYNEQFF.

This clonotype was detected only a few times. The chain joins TRBV20-1 to TRBJ1-2, with D unresolved. This CDR3 has 14 amino acids. The germline V and J ends were trimmed by 1 base and 4 bases, with 13 bases remaining between them. Germline CDR1 DFQATT, CDR2 SNEGSKA (reference sequence). CDR3 protein: CSARGLGPRYGYTF. Here the CDR3 DNA reads TGCAGTGCTAGAGGACTAGGACCGCGCTATGGCTACACCTTC.

The genes are TRBV12-3 or TRBV12-4 and TRBJ2-3; tentative D call: TRBD1 (7 bases). Between the trimmed V and J ends, which lost 5 bases and 5 bases, there was a span of 20 bases. The CDR3 is made up of 16 amino acids. The CDR3 protein is CASSLGGGGGVDTQYF. The CDR3 DNA is TGTGCCAGCAGTCTAGGTGGAGGGGGCGGGGTAGATACGCAGTATTTT.

The chain links TRBV5-5 to TRBJ1-1; TRBD1 is a possible D gene (6 bases). Germline V gene data show CDR1 as SGHKS and CDR2 as YYEKEE (reference sequence). This CDR3 region has 14 residues. V gave up 0 bases and J gave up 8 bases, with 14 bases separating them. CDR3 coding DNA: TGTGCCAGCAGCTTGGCGGGACAAAGGGTCGAAGCTTTCTTT. Translation: CASSLAGQRVEAFF.

There are a few counts of this clonotype. This chain uses TRBV4-1 with TRBJ2-5; the match to TRBD1 covers 7 bases. With V trimmed by 3 bases and J by 6 bases, 16 bases remained unmatched. Germline CDR1 reads MGHRA; CDR2 reads YSYEKL. The CDR3 is 17 amino acids. CDR3 in amino acids: CASSQGARAGGTKTQYF. In nucleotides, the CDR3 is TGCGCCAGCAGCCAGGGAGCCCGGGCAGGGGGAACAAAGACCCAGTACTTC.

This clonotype was counted a few times. The chain couples TRBV7-9 to TRBJ2-3; 7 bases align to TRBD2. This CDR3 comprises 16 residues. The germline CDR1 and CDR2 sequences are SEHNR and FQNEAQ (reference sequence). V lost 2 bases to trimming and J lost 0 bases; unmatched junction nucleotides: 5. The CDR3 coding sequence is TGTGCCAGCAGCTTACGCGGGAGCCCCAGCACAGATACGCAGTATTTT. Protein sequence: CASSLRGSPSTDTQYF.

In this sample, this clonotype turned up a few times. The chain has TRBV20-1 and TRBJ2-1; the D gene is possibly TRBD2 (6 bases). CDR1 is DFQATT and CDR2 is SNEGSKA in the germline V gene (reference sequence). This CDR3 spans 16 amino acids. Trimming took off 3 bases at V and 0 bases at J, with 15 bases between the two ends. The CDR3 sequence is CSASSGEAASYNEQFF. For the CDR3, the DNA is TGCAGTGCTAGTTCGGGGGAGGCCGCCTCCTACAATGAGCAGTTCTTC.

This clonotype was seen only a few times. V and J are TRBV11-2 and TRBJ2-5; 9 bases line up with TRBD2. CDR1 and CDR2 (germline): SGHAT, FQNNGV. Trimming took 1 base from V and 1 from J; bases not matched to a gene: 7. CDR3 size: 17 residues. The CDR3 spells CASSLVALAGTQETQYF. For the CDR3, the DNA is TGTGCCAGCAGCTTAGTGGCGCTAGCGGGGACCCAAGAGACCCAGTACTTC.

The rearrangement uses TRBV2 and TRBJ2-3; D remains unclear. The CDR3 contains 12 residues. CDR1 is SNHLY and CDR2 is FYNNEI in the germline V gene. The V and J ends lost 10 bases and 6 bases respectively, with 14 bases between them. The CDR3, as DNA: TGTGCCATCAACCCTTGGTTGGATACGCAGTATTTT. Translating it yields CAINPWLDTQYF.

This clonotype was counted a few times. DNA for the CDR3: TGTGCCAGCAGCCAAGGAACCGGGACTAGCGGAACCAATTACTACAATGAGCAGTTCTTC. Translating gives CASSQGTGTSGTNYYNEQFF. The chain carries TRBV14 and TRBJ2-1; TRBD2 aligns across 11 bases. Germline CDR1 reads SGHDN; CDR2 reads FVKESK. V dropped 1 base and J dropped 3; count of bases not matched to a gene: 14. The CDR3 runs to 20 residues.

This clonotype was found a few times. The V gene is TRBV2, the J gene TRBJ2-1; the match to TRBD2 covers 8 bases. V lost 6 bases, J lost 2 bases, and 9 bases stayed unmatched. The CDR3 is made up of 16 amino acids. CDR1 and CDR2 from the germline V gene are SNHLY and FYNNEI. The CDR3 nucleotides read TGTGCCAGCAGCGGTACGGGGGGGCTGACCTACAATGAGCAGTTCTTC. Protein sequence: CASSGTGGLTYNEQFF.